The 15 T cell receptor beta chains reported below all come from one sample, sequenced in a study of cytotoxic CD8 clonotypes in ibrutinib-treated CLL. Profiled with immunoSEQ multiplex PCR; TCRdb holds only in-frame clones, not every one. Among over 150,000 clones, roughly four fifths were seen once, and the ten largest hold roughly 2%. This sample comprised PBMCs, obtained after 12 months of ibrutinib treatment. The origin of the receptors is a human donor with chronic lymphocytic leukemia.

This chain connects TRBV9 to TRBJ2-3, with 11 positions matching TRBD2. The CDR3 has 18 residues. Germline V gene lookup returns CDR1 SGDLS and CDR2 YYNGEE. The ends lost 3 bases at V and 2 bases at J; junction bases unmatched: 11. The DNA of the CDR3 is TGTGCCAGCAGCGCCCGATTAGCGGGAGGGCCGGTCACAGATACGCAGTATTTT. Protein sequence: CASSARLAGGPVTDTQYF.

This clone showed up just once. The gene calls are TRBV9 and TRBJ1-3; D gene ambiguous. V gave up 5 bases and J gave up 1 base, with 13 bases separating them. Germline loops: CDR1 SGDLS, CDR2 YYNGEE. CDR3 length: 15 residues. This CDR3 reads CASSTGRKSGNTIYF. CDR3 nucleotide sequence: TGTGCCAGCAGTACCGGACGGAAGTCTGGAAACACCATATATTTT. The whole variable domain, remainder taken from reference TRBV9 and TRBJ1-3, is DSGVTQTPKHLITATGQRVTLRCSPRSGDLSVYWYQQSLDQGLQFLIQYYNGEERAKGNILERFSAQQFPDLHSELNLSSLELGDSALYFCASSTGRKSGNTIYFGEGSWLTVV.

The chain joins TRBV7-2 to TRBJ2-7; perhaps TRBD2 as D (6 bases). Trimming left V 2 bases short and J 0 bases short, with 20 bases between. The CDR3 is 18 residues long. Looked up from germline, CDR1 is SGHTA and CDR2 is FQGNSA. The chain's CDR3 is CASSLMGTSKISSYEQYF. The CDR3 DNA is TGTGCCAGCAGCTTAATGGGTACTAGCAAGATTAGCTCCTACGAGCAGTACTTC.

The V call is TRBV7-2, the J call TRBJ1-2; TRBD1 matches 7 bases. V lost 1 base, J lost 10 bases, and 6 bases stayed unmatched. The germline V gene encodes CDR1 SGHTA and CDR2 FQGNSA. This CDR3 spans 13 amino acids. CDR3 in DNA: TGTGCCAGCAGCTTAGAAGGGGGACAGCACTACACCTTC. This codes for CASSLEGGQHYTF.

The chain combines TRBV7-3 with TRBJ2-3, with D unclear. The CDR3 length is 13 residues. The V gene's germline CDR1 is SGHTA and CDR2 FQGTGA. The V gene lost 5 bases and the J gene lost 5 bases, with 11 bases spanning the gap. In DNA form, the CDR3 reads TGTGCCAGCAGCGCCCACAGAGAAGATACGCAGTATTTT. Translating gives CASSAHREDTQYF.

This chain joins TRBV9 and TRBJ2-5; D may be TRBD1 (5 bases). The CDR3 loop spans 15 amino acids. Germline lookup yields CDR1 SGDLS and CDR2 YYNGEE. V was trimmed by 3 bases and J by 1 base, leaving 13 bases between them. The CDR3 DNA reads as TGTGCCAGCAGCGCAGGAAGCAGGGTCCAAGAGACCCAGTACTTC. Amino acid sequence: CASSAGSRVQETQYF. The whole variable domain, filled in from reference TRBV9 and TRBJ2-5, reads DSGVTQTPKHLITATGQRVTLRCSPRSGDLSVYWYQQSLDQGLQFLIQYYNGEERAKGNILERFSAQQFPDLHSELNLSSLELGDSALYFCASSAGSRVQETQYFGPGTRLLVL.

CDR3 coding DNA: TGTGCCAGCAGCCCCCCCTCTAGCGGGAGGGGGAATGAGCAGTTCTTC. It is translated as CASSPPSSGRGNEQFF. V usage is TRBV5-4 and J usage is TRBJ2-1, with 12 bases that match TRBD2. Trimming cost V 4 bases and J 7 bases; bases outside gene matches: 9. The CDR3 has 16 residues. Per germline, CDR1 SGHNT and CDR2 YYREEE (reference sequence).

This clone came up once. The J gene is TRBJ2-5, the V gene TRBV5-6; tentative D call: TRBD1 (7 bases). V dropped 3 bases and J dropped 7 bases, with 16 bases sitting between them. The CDR3 loop spans 14 amino acids. In germline, CDR1 is SGHDT, CDR2 YYEEEE. The CDR3 DNA follows: TGTGCCAGCAGCTCGGACAGACAGGGAGGGACCCAGTACTTC. Protein sequence: CASSSDRQGGTQYF.

The chain recombines TRBV18 with TRBJ2-5; D not certain. The DNA end favors TRBJ2-7, so the J call may be wrong. The CDR3 contains 14 residues. Germline CDR1 and CDR2: KGHSH and LQKENI. The CDR3 DNA reads TGTGCCAGCTCACCCCCGGACCATCCCTACGAGCAGTACTTC. Encoded protein: CASSPPDHPYEQYF.

V usage is TRBV2 and J usage is TRBJ1-2; TRBD1 agrees at 7 bases. The CDR3 has 15 amino acids. Looked up from germline, CDR1 is SNHLY and CDR2 is FYNNEI. After removal of 6 bases from V and 4 bases from J, the junction contained 11 bases not matched to a gene. The CDR3 here is CASRYRDSPPYGYTF. The CDR3 DNA reads as TGTGCCAGCAGATATCGGGACAGCCCTCCCTATGGCTACACCTTC.

In its sample, this clone was seen a few times. The J gene is TRBJ1-4, the V gene TRBV2; D unclear. Germline lookup yields CDR1 SNHLY and CDR2 FYNNEI. The CDR3 sequence is 11 residues long. The V end lost 7 bases, the J end lost 6 bases, and 6 bases lay between the germline ends. CDR3 region: CASIRDEKLFF. CDR3 nucleotides: TGTGCCAGCATACGGGATGAAAAACTGTTTTTT.

V is TRBV19 and J is TRBJ2-1; D may correspond to TRBD1 or TRBD2 (5 bases each). The CDR3 extends over 17 amino acids. The V gene's germline CDR1 is LNHDA and CDR2 SQIVND (reference sequence). V shed 7 bases and J shed 4 bases, with 23 bases lying between them. The CDR3 DNA reads TGTGCCAGTAAAGTATCCGGAGCACGGGGCCCATACAATGAGCAGTTCTTC. It is translated as CASKVSGARGPYNEQFF.

The sample holds one count of this clone. The rearrangement links TRBV27 to TRBJ1-2; TRBD1 is a possible D gene (6 bases). The CDR3 is 16 amino acids. V lost 3 bases to trimming and J lost 4 bases, with 18 bases between them. The germline gives CDR1 MNHEY, CDR2 SMNVEV (reference sequence). The CDR3 is CASSFGAEGGAYGYTF. The CDR3 DNA sequence: TGTGCCAGCAGTTTTGGGGCCGAGGGGGGTGCCTATGGCTACACCTTC.

This clone was seen a single time. The chain couples TRBV4-1 to TRBJ2-4, with D possibly being TRBD2 (6 bases). The germline gives CDR1 MGHRA, CDR2 YSYEKL. This CDR3 contains 14 residues. V dropped 0 bases and J dropped 13 bases, with 16 bases sitting between them. The CDR3: CASSQELAGSRQYF. The CDR3 coding sequence is TGCGCCAGCAGCCAAGAACTAGCCGGGAGCCGGCAGTACTTC.

V gene TRBV7-9 combines with J gene TRBJ1-3; a possible D gene is TRBD1 (5 bases). Germline V gene lookup returns CDR1 SEHNR and CDR2 FQNEAQ (reference sequence). This CDR3 contains 16 residues. Trimming pared 1 base from V and 4 bases from J, leaving 14 bases between. The CDR3 protein is CASSLGSGTLGNTIYF. The CDR3 nucleotides read TGTGCCAGCAGCTTAGGGTCAGGGACCCTCGGAAACACCATATATTTT.